Detailed here is one T cell receptor (beta chain). Germline V gene data show CDR1 as MNHNS and CDR2 as SASEGT. The length of the CDR3 is 14 residues. Trimming shortened V by 7 bases and J by 1 base, and 10 bases separated the two germline ends. This entry comes from a study of shared clonotypes between healthy human individuals. Study-level background: Those who served as donors were a couple of women and a few men between the ages of 18 and 49.

Participating donors were healthy, HIV-negative adults free of recent acute infections or vaccinations. A 200 ng quantity of DNA, tens of thousands of T cell genomes, went into the sorted-subset replicate PCRs. Sequenced by immunoSEQ multiplex PCR; TCRdb stores in-frame clones only, minus some. The sample comprises about 2.4 million clones, 90% to 95% of which are singletons, and roughly 0.13% rests with the top ten. Specimen: naive CD4+ T cells sorted from blood. As for subset: CD45RA+ positively selected. The receptor was isolated from a man younger than 35 in good health. The chain carries TRBV6-1 and TRBJ2-2; TRBD1 is a possible D gene (5 bases). The CDR3 DNA is TGTGCCAGCATAAGGACACTGAACACCGGGGAGCTGTTTTTT. Amino acid sequence: CASIRTLNTGELFF.